This note documents a single T cell receptor beta chain sequence. What it recognizes is unknown. The V gene's germline CDR1 is MNHEY and CDR2 SVGEGT. The CDR3 sequence is 15 residues long. TCRdb reprocessed the 5' RACE reads and stores each CDR3 protein as one record, lacking DNA. The sample table includes around 370,000 distinct CDR3 sequences. The data belong to a study of monozygotic twins with inflammatory bowel disease. General study findings and limits: Patient repertoires may have gained variability from differing immunosuppressive treatments. Limited power may explain why concordant and discordant twins showed no difference in repertoire similarity.

The TCR sequence derives from a human donor with ulcerative colitis or Crohn's disease, or a healthy co-twin of an affected twin (not recorded which). V and J are TRBV6-2 or TRBV6-3 and TRBJ2-1. The sequenced material came from blood. This CDR3 is CASSLPRDHYNEQFF.